The T cell receptor beta chain described here comes from a study of response to subunit inactivated influenza vaccine. Each CDR3 protein gets one entry after TCRdb re-called the RT-PCR reads with MiXCR. This table has about 540,000 distinct CDR3 sequences, 14% appearing once. The V gene's germline CDR1 is SGHAT and CDR2 FQDESV (reference sequence). The CDR3 has 18 residues. Between the trimmed V and J ends, which lost 5 bases and 2 bases, there was a span of 21 bases. The table lists this clonotype with a few counts. Its antigen is unknown. Findings and caveats of the study: That few new T cells are recruited by each seasonal influenza vaccination was the authors' suggestion.

Specimen: PBMCs from blood, collected about 12 days after vaccination. The chain carries TRBV11-1 and TRBJ1-4, with a weak D call TRBD1 (5 bases). This clonotype was sampled from a man aged 45-65 years who received an inactivated influenza vaccine. The CDR3 sequence: CASSLDPGRGGTNEKLFF. DNA for the CDR3: TGTGCCAGCAGCCTAGACCCAGGACGTGGGGGGACTAATGAAAAACTGTTTTTT.